This T cell receptor (beta chain) appears in the sequencing data of a study of T-cell reconstitution after alpha-beta-depleted transplantation in children. This CDR3 has 12 amino acids. V gave up 4 bases and J gave up 7 bases, with 9 bases separating them. CDR1 SGHDT and CDR2 YYEEEE come from the germline V gene. The library targeted TCRbeta and was prepared with unique molecular identifiers. MiXCR, run by TCRdb on the PCR reads, gives a single entry per CDR3 protein. Seen here are fewer than 200,000 distinct CDR3 sequences, around 6.8% observed once, and the top ten hold about 2.9%. The chain carries TRBV5-6 and TRBJ2-1; D unclear. This sequence originates from a human donor who donated a stem cell graft to a child with Wiskott-Aldrich syndrome. Sequencing was performed on PBMCs from the stem cell graft donor, taken from the stem cell graft. CDR3 sequence: CASSSDWNEQFF. CDR3 in DNA: TGTGCCAGCAGCAGCGATTGGAATGAGCAGTTCTTC.